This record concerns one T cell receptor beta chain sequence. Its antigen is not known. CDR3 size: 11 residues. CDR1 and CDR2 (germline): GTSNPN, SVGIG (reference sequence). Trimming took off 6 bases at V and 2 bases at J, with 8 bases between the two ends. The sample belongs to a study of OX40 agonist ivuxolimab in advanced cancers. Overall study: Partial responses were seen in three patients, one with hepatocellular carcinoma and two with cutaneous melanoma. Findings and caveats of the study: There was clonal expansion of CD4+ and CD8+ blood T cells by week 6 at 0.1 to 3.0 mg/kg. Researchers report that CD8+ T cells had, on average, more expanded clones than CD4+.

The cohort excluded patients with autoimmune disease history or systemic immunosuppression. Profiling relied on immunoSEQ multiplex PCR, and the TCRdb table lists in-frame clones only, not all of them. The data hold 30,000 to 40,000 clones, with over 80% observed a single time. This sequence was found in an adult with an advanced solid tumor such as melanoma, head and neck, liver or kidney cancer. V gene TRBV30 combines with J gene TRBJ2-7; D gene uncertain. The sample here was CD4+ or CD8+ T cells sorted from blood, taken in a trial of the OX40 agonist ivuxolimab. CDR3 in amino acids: CACIGTYEQYF. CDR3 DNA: TGTGCCTGTATCGGTACCTACGAGCAGTACTTC.